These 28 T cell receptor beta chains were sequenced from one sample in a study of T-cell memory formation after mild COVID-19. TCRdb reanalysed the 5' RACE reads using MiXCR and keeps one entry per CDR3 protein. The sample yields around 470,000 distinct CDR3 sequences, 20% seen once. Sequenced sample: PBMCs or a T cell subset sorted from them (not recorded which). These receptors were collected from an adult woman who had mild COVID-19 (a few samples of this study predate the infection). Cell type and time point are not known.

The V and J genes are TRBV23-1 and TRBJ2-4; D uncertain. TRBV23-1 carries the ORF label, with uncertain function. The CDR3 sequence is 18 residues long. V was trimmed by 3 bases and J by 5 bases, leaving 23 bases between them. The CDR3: CASSHFPLRRTEENIQYF. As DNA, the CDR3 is TGCGCCAGCAGTCATTTTCCGTTAAGAAGGACCGAAGAAAACATTCAGTACTTC.

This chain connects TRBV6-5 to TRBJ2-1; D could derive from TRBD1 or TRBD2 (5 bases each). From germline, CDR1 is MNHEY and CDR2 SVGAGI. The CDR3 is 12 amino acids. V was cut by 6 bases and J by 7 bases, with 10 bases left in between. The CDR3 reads CASSGAGNEQFF. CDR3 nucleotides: TGTGCCAGCAGCGGGGCTGGGAATGAGCAGTTCTTC.

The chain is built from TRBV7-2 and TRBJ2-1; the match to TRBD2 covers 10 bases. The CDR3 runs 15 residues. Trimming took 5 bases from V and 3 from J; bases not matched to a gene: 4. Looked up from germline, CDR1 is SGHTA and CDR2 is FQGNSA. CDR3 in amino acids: CASSLTSGDYNEQFF. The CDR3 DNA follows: TGTGCCAGCAGCCTTACTAGCGGGGACTACAATGAGCAGTTCTTC.

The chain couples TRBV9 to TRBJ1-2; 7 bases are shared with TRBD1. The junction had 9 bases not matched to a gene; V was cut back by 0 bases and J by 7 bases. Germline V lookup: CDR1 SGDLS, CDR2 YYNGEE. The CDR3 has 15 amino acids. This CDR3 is CASSVGSGTDAGYTF. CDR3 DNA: TGTGCCAGCAGCGTAGGGAGTGGGACAGATGCTGGCTACACCTTC. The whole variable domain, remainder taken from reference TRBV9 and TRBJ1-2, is DSGVTQTPKHLITATGQRVTLRCSPRSGDLSVYWYQQSLDQGLQFLIQYYNGEERAKGNILERFSAQQFPDLHSELNLSSLELGDSALYFCASSVGSGTDAGYTFGSGTRLTVV.

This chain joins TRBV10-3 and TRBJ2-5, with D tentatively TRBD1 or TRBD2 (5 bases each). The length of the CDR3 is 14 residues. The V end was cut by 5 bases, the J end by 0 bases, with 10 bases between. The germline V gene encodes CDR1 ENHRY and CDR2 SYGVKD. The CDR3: CAISPGPNQETQYF. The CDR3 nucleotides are TGTGCCATCAGTCCGGGGCCCAACCAAGAGACCCAGTACTTC.

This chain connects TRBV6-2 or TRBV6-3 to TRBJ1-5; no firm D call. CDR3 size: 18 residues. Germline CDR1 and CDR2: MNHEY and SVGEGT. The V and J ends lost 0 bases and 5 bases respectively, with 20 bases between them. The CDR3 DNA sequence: TGTGCCAGCAGTTACTCACCACCTCTCTGGGGAGTAGATCAGCCCCAGCATTTT. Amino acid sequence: CASSYSPPLWGVDQPQHF.

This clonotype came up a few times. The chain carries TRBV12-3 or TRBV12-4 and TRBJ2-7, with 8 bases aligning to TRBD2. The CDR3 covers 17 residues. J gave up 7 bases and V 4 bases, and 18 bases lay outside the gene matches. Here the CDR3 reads CASSSNPTLAGGFEQYF. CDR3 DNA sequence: TGTGCCAGCAGTTCCAACCCGACCTTGGCGGGAGGATTTGAGCAGTACTTC.

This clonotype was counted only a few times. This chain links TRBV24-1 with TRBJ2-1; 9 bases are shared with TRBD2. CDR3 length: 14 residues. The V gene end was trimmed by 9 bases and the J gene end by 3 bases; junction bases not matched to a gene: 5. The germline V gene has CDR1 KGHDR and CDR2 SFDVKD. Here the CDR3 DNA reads TGTGCCACCGCCGCTAGCGGGATCTACAATGAGCAGTTCTTC. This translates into CATAASGIYNEQFF.

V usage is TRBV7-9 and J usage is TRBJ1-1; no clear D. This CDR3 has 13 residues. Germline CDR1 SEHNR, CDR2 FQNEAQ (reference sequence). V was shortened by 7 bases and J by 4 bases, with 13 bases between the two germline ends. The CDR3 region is CASIRDEGTEAFF. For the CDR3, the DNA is TGTGCCAGCATCCGAGACGAGGGCACTGAAGCTTTCTTT.

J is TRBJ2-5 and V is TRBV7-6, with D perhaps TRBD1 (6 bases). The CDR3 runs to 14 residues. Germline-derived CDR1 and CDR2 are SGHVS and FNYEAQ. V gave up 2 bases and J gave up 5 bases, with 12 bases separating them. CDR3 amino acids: CASSLLGAVETQYF. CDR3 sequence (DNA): TGTGCCAGCAGCTTACTGGGGGCAGTGGAGACCCAGTACTTC.

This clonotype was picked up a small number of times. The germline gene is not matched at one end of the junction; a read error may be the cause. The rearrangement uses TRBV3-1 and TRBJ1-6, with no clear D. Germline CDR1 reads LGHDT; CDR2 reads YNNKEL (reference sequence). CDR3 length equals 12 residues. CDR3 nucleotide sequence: TGTGCCAGCAGCCAAAATGAGCGTTTCCAGACTTTT. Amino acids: CASSQNERFQTF.

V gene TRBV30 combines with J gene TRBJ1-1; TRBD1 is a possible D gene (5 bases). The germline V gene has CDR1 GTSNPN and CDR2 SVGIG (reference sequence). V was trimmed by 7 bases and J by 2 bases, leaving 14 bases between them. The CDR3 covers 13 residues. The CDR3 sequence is CAYCRGQNTEAFF. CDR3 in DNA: TGTGCCTACTGCCGGGGCCAAAACACTGAAGCTTTCTTT.

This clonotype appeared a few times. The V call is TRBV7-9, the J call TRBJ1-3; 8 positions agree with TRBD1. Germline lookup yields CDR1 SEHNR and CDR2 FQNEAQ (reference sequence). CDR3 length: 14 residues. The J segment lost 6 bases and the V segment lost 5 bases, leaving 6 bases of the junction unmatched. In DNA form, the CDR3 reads TGTGCCAGCAGCCGGACAGGGAGGGAAAACACCATATATTTT. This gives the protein CASSRTGRENTIYF.

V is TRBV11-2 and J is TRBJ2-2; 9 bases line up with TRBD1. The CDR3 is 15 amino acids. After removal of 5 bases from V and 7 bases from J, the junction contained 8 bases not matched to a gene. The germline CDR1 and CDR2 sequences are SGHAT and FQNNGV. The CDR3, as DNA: TGTGCCAGCAGCCCATACAGGGGGCGGTTCGGGGAGCTGTTTTTT. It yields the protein CASSPYRGRFGELFF. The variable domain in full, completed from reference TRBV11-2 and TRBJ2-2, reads EAGVAQSPRYKIIEKRQSVAFWCNPISGHATLYWYQQILGQGPKLLIQFQNNGVVDDSQLPKDRFSAERLKGVDSTLKIQPAKLEDSAVYLCASSPYRGRFGELFFGEGSRLTVL.

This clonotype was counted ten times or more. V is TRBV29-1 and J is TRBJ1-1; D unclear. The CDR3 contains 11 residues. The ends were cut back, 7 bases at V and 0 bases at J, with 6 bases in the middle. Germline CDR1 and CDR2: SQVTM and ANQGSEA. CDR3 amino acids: CSEDMNTEAFF. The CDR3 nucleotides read TGCAGCGAAGATATGAACACTGAAGCTTTCTTT.

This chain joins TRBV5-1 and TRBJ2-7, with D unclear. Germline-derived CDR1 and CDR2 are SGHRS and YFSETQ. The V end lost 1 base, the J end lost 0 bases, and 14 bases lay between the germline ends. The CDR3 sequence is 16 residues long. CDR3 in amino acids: CASSLTSRASSYEQYF. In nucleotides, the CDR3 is TGCGCCAGCAGCTTGACTTCCCGGGCGAGCTCCTACGAGCAGTACTTC.

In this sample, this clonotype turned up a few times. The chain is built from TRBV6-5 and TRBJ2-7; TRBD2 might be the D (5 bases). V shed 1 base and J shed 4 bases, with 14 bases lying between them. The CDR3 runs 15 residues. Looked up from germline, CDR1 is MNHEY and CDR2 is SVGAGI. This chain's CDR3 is CASSYLPGENYEQYF. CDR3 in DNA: TGTGCCAGCAGTTACTTACCCGGGGAGAATTACGAGCAGTACTTC.

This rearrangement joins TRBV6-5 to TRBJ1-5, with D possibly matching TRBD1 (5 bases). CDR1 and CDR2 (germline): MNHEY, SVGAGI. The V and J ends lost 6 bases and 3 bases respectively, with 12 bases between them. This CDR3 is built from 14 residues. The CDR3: CASSPRQHNQPQHF. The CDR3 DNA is TGTGCCAGCAGCCCACGACAGCACAATCAGCCCCAGCATTTT.

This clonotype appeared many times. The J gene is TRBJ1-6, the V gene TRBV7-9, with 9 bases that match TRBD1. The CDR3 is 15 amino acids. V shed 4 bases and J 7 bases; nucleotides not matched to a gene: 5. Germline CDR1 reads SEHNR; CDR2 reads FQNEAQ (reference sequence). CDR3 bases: TGTGCCAGCAGCTACGGACAGGGGTCCAATTCACCCCTCCACTTT. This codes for CASSYGQGSNSPLHF.

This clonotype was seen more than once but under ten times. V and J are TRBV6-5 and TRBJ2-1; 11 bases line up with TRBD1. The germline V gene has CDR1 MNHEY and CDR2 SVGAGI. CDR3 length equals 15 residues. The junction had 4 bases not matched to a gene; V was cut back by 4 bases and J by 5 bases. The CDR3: CASSLDRGRNNEQFF. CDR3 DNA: TGTGCCAGCAGTTTGGACAGGGGGCGCAACAATGAGCAGTTCTTC.

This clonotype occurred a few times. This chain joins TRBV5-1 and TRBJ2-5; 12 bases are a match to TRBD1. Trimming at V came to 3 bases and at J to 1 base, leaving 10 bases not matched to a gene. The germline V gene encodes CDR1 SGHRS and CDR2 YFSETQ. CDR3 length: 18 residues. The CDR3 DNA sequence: TGCGCCAGCAGCTCCACCGGGACAGGGGGCCTGCTCCAAGAGACCCAGTACTTC. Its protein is CASSSTGTGGLLQETQYF.

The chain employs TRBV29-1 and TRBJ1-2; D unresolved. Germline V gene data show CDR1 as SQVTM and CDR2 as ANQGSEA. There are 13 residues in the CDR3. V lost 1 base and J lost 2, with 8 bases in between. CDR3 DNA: TGCAGCGTTGAAGGTTTAGGAAACTATGGCTACACCTTC. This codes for CSVEGLGNYGYTF.

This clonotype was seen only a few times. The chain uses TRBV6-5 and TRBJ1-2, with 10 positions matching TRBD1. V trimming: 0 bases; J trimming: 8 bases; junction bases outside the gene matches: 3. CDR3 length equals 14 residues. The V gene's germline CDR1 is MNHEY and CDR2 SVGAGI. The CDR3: CASSYSTGGGGYTF. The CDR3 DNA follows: TGTGCCAGCAGTTACTCGACAGGGGGCGGAGGCTACACCTTC.

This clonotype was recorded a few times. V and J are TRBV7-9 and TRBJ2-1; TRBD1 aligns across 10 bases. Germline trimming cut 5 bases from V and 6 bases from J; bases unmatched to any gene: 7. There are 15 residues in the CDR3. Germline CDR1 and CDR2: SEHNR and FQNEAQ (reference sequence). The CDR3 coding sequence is TGTGCCAGCAGCCGCCCGGGACAGGGGACCAATGAGCAGTTCTTC. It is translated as CASSRPGQGTNEQFF. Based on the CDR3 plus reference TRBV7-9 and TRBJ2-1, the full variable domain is DTGVSQNPRHKITKRGQNVTFRCDPISEHNRLYWYRQTLGQGPEFLTYFQNEAQLEKSRLLSDRFSAERPKGSFSTLEIQRTEQGDSAMYLCASSRPGQGTNEQFFGPGTRLTVL.

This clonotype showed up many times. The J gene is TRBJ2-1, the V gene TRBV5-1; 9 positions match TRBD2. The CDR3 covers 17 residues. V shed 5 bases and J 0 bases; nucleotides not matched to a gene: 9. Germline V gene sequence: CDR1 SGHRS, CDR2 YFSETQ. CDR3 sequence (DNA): TGCGCCAGCAGTCGAGAAGCGGGGGGCCCCTCCTACAATGAGCAGTTCTTC. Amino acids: CASSREAGGPSYNEQFF.

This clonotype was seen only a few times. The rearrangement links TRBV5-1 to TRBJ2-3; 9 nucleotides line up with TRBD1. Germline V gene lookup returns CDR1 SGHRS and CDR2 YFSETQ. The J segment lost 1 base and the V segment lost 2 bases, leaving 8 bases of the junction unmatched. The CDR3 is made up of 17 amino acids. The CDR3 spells CASSFAGQGVGTDTQYF. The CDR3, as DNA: TGCGCCAGCAGCTTCGCGGGACAGGGAGTGGGCACAGATACGCAGTATTTT.

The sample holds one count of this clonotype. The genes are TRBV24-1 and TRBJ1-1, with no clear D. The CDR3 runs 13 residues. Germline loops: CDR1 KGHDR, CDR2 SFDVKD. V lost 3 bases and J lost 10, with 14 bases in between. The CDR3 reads CATSDTSLSGAFF. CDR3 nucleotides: TGTGCCACCAGTGATACCTCCCTTTCTGGAGCTTTCTTT.

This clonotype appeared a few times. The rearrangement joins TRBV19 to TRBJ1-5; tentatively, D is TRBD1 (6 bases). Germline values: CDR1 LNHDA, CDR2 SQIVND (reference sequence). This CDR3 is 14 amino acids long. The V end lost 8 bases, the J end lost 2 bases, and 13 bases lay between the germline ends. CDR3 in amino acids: CASGSWGRNQPQHF. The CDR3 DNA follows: TGTGCCAGTGGGAGTTGGGGGCGCAATCAGCCCCAGCATTTT.